This T cell receptor (beta chain) was retrieved from a study of shared clonotypes between healthy human individuals (dated by TCRdb to between 2020 and 2021). Study-level background: The cohort comprised a couple of women and three men aged 18 to 49 years. Libraries were prepared and TCR repertoires were sequenced by different laboratories using diverse techniques, in order to increase sequencing depth and limit assay-specific biases. Between about 0.9 and 10 billion PBMCs per donor were obtained by leukapheresis. To estimate repertoire size and how much clonotype sharing occurs between individuals, the study deeply sequenced the blood TCR repertoires of roughly 5 healthy adults. For each donor, CD4 naive and CD4 memory were each run on three plates, CD8 naive on two plates, and CD8 memory on one plate. Broader findings and caveats from the paper: Because the study included only a small number of donors, the genetic and exposure-history diversity represented was limited. Based on pairwise subsampling, the degree of clonotype sharing among donors was expected to be affected by sequencing depth. Clonotypes shared by all four sorted-subset donors showed higher generation probabilities than non-shared clonotypes. Even with the large sequencing depth, rarefaction of the sorted-subset datasets indicated that sequencing was incomplete. Sampling was limited to blood, and TCR repertoires in tissue likely differ from TCR repertoires in blood. About 5% of naive CD4, roughly 3.5% of naive CD8, around 2.3% of memory CD4, and less than 0.45% of memory CD8 clonotypes were shared across four donors. Naive subsets generally had larger estimated clonotype richness than memory subsets.

The donors were healthy, HIV-negative adults who had no recently reported acute infections or vaccinations. Every donor was a Caucasian adult residing in Nashville, Tennessee, USA. CD4+ T cells were enriched by magnetic negative selection; naive cells were then positively selected on CD45RA, and the negative fraction formed the memory subset. After blood collection by leukapheresis, PBMCs were isolated using Ficoll-Histopaque density gradient centrifugation and then cryopreserved in the vapor phase of liquid nitrogen. Purity and quantity of every magnetically sorted T cell population were checked by analytical flow cytometry. Genomic DNA was isolated from each sorted fraction and quantified by UV absorbance on a Nanodrop 2000c. The CDR1 and CDR2 encoded by the germline V gene are WSHSY and SAAADI. From its cysteine to its phenylalanine, the CDR3 spans 14 amino acids. Solely the CDR3 DNA is kept, with 42 bases framed from the first base. The junction carries 8 bases between V and J, which are trimmed by 2 bases and 0 bases respectively.

TCR CDR3 regions were amplified from genomic DNA by multiplex PCR using the deep immunoSEQ assay. Extracted genomic DNA from each cell subset was spread evenly across all wells of several immunoSEQ 96-well plates, with each plate serving as a replicate. Each replicate PCR for sorted subsets received about 0.2 ug genomic DNA, equal to roughly 33,000 T cell genomes. Purified libraries were measured with a Qubit 3.0 fluorometer, size-checked on a Bioanalyzer 2100, and measured again with the KAPA Library Quantification kit. Every immunoSEQ 96-well plate was sequenced on a separate single-read 150-cycle Illumina NextSeq 550 flow cell. The original methods were these. The immunoSEQ output contained only junctional sequences without quality scores, so filtering could not match that applied to full-length reads. Sequences were annotated with PyIR, a Python wrapper for IgBLAST v1.9, using IMGT germline references to assign V/J genes and CDR3. Any read was removed if the V/J assignment was weak (E-value above 1e-6), the CDR3 was missing, or the read contained stop codons, out-of-frame junctions, or ambiguous translated residues. A V3J clonotype was defined by an identical inferred V gene, J gene, and CDR3 amino acid sequence. Percentage overlap between repertoires was computed as shared unique clonotypes divided by the size of the smaller repertoire. Richness of each repertoire was evaluated using RTK rarefaction, the Chao1 estimator, and Recon v2.1 estimates of unobserved clonotypes. OLGA was used to compute generation probabilities for all TCRbeta clonotypes that the gDNA method yielded from a handful of donors. TCRdb limited this immuneACCESS table to in-frame rearrangements with V and J called. A share of clones is missing; checked studies link under half to unresolved V genes, and the rest is unexplained. That table gives V, J and clone size, and the DNA gave D and trimming. The sample table contains about 2.4 million clones; only one count was recorded for approximately 90% of them. Over 0.12% of the sample rests with the top ten.

This clone has only one observation. Its target antigen remains unknown. No much larger clonotype is one base removed from it; base qualities were not supplied. Rearrangement joined TRBV10-2 to TRBJ2-7, with a weak D call of TRBD1 (6 bases match). Material: naive CD4+ T cells sorted from blood. This specimen's cell subset or site label, interpreted: CD45RA+ positively selected. The sequence derives from a man aged 18-30 years in good health. The DNA sequence is given as TGCGCCAGCAGTGAGGACAGGACCTCCTACGAGCAGTACTTC. Its protein reads: CASSEDRTSYEQYF.